These 29 T cell receptor beta chains share one sample of origin, sequenced in a study of vaccination and CD4 T cells after COVID-19. The Oncomine TCR Beta short-read assay was applied to DNA of cultured CD4+ T cells. TCRdb reprocessed the PCR reads via MiXCR and lists one record per CDR3 protein. The sample lists more than 4,000 distinct CDR3 sequences; roughly 40% were seen once. Treatment described: approximately nine-day PBMC culture with coronavirus spike peptide pools or control peptides (ViraFEST assay). It was before the COVID-19 pandemic (2011-2018) that the unexposed donor's CD4+ T cells were collected. No cognate antigen is known for these TCRs. Sample: CD4+ T cells from blood, cultured in vitro. These receptors were obtained from a human donor in good health.

With respect to this clonotype: Because the CDR3's place on the DNA is in doubt, the DNA is left out and the CDR3 is given as listed by TCRdb. This chain joins TRBV2 and TRBJ1-1; the D call in the table, TRBD1, was not verified against the DNA. The CDR3 is 24 amino acids in total, end residues counted. CDR1 is SNHLY, CDR2 FYNNEI, per germline. The CDR3 region is CASSGTPAGEQFFGPGTGGTEAFF.

V is TRBV20-1 and J is TRBJ1-2; weak D call: TRBD1 (5 bases). Germline V gene lookup returns CDR1 DFQATT and CDR2 SNEGSKA (reference sequence). This CDR3 comprises 14 residues. Trimming removed 2 bases at V and 0 bases at J, with 10 bases between. The CDR3 reads CSARMDTSNYGYTF. The CDR3 bases are TGCAGTGCTAGAATGGACACCTCTAACTATGGCTACACCTTC.

The chain joins TRBV6-4 to TRBJ2-3, with 7 bases matching TRBD1. V trimming: 3 bases; J trimming: 0 bases; junction bases outside the gene matches: 0. Germline V gives CDR1 MRHNA, CDR2 SNTAGT. The CDR3 consists of 14 residues. CDR3 sequence reads: CASSETGSTDTQYF. DNA of the CDR3: TGTGCCAGCAGTGAGACAGGGAGCACAGATACGCAGTATTTT.

This clonotype showed up just a few times. The rearrangement links TRBV12-3 or TRBV12-4 to TRBJ1-1; tentative D call: TRBD1 (6 bases). The V gene lost 7 bases and the J gene lost 10 bases, with 16 bases spanning the gap. The CDR3 is 12 residues long. CDR3 loop: CASTPVGAGAFF. CDR3 in DNA: TGTGCCAGCACCCCTGTGGGGGCTGGAGCTTTCTTT.

J is TRBJ1-1 and V is TRBV5-6; a weak D match, TRBD1 (5 bases). The CDR3 covers 13 residues. The V end was cut by 2 bases, the J end by 4 bases, with 9 bases between. The V gene's germline CDR1 is SGHDT and CDR2 YYEEEE. The CDR3 region has the DNA TGTGCCAGCAGCTTTCTGGGGCCCACTGAAGCTTTCTTT. Its translation: CASSFLGPTEAFF. The variable domain in full, with the rest retrieved from reference TRBV5-6 and TRBJ1-1, is DAGVTQSPTHLIKTRGQQVTLRCSPKSGHDTVSWYQQALGQGPQFIFQYYEEEERQRGNFPDRFSGHQFPNYSSELNVNALLLGDSALYLCASSFLGPTEAFFGQGTRLTVV.

The V call is TRBV9, the J call TRBJ1-2; no clear D gene. The CDR3 sequence is 14 residues long. Trimming took off 3 bases at V and 3 bases at J, with 12 bases between the two ends. Germline V CDR1 and CDR2: SGDLS, YYNGEE. Here the CDR3 DNA reads TGTGCCAGCAGCGCCGATCACAATTACTATGGCTACACCTTC. It codes for CASSADHNYYGYTF.

This clonotype was counted only a few times. The J gene is TRBJ1-6, the V gene TRBV20-1; D possibly corresponds to TRBD1 (6 bases). V gave up 6 bases and J gave up 2 bases, with 17 bases separating them. Germline V CDR1 and CDR2: DFQATT, SNEGSKA (reference sequence). The CDR3 has 16 amino acids. Written as DNA, the CDR3 is TGCAGTGCAGAGGACAGCCTCCATACCTATAATTCACCCCTCCACTTT. Its protein is CSAEDSLHTYNSPLHF.

This chain links TRBV19 with TRBJ1-1; 8 positions match TRBD1. Germline loops: CDR1 LNHDA, CDR2 SQIVND (reference sequence). Trimming cost V 4 bases and J 5 bases; bases outside gene matches: 12. The CDR3 has 16 amino acids. Here the CDR3 DNA reads TGTGCCAGTAGTAGATGGGGACAGGTCGGTTTTACTGAAGCTTTCTTT. This codes for CASSRWGQVGFTEAFF.

The chain carries TRBV29-1 and TRBJ1-5; D is undetermined. Germline CDR1 and CDR2: SQVTM and ANQGSEA. V was cut by 5 bases and J by 5 bases, with 13 bases left in between. The CDR3 runs to 13 residues. This CDR3 reads CSVKYALDQPQHF. The DNA of the CDR3 is TGCAGCGTTAAGTATGCGTTAGATCAGCCCCAGCATTTT.

This chain joins TRBV6-4 and TRBJ1-1; perhaps TRBD1 as D (5 bases). The germline gives CDR1 MRHNA, CDR2 SNTAGT. The V gene lost 0 bases and the J gene lost 10 bases, with 15 bases spanning the gap. This CDR3 is 14 amino acids long. DNA of the CDR3: TGTGCCAGCAGTGACTCAGTAGGGGCGGGCAGAGCTTTCTTT. Translated: CASSDSVGAGRAFF.

The sample holds a few counts of this clonotype. The V call is TRBV10-3, the J call TRBJ1-6; no reliable D call. Trimming pared 6 bases from V and 9 bases from J, leaving 9 bases between. The germline CDR1 and CDR2 sequences are ENHRY and SYGVKD. The CDR3 has 12 amino acids. The CDR3 DNA reads as TGTGCCATCAGCGGACTTTCTTCACCCCTCCACTTT. Translating gives CAISGLSSPLHF.

This clonotype was observed a few times. The chain has TRBV2 and TRBJ2-5; D is ambiguous. V was shortened by 2 bases and J by 0 bases, with 13 bases between the two germline ends. CDR1 and CDR2 from the germline V gene are SNHLY and FYNNEI. The CDR3 spans 16 residues. CDR3 in DNA: TGTGCCAGCAGTGAACGGTCCGGCTTGTACCAAGAGACCCAGTACTTC. Amino acids: CASSERSGLYQETQYF.

This chain joins TRBV6-1 and TRBJ1-6; a weak D match, TRBD1 (5 bases). V was clipped by 3 bases and J by 5 bases, with 5 bases between them. The V gene's germline CDR1 is MNHNS and CDR2 SASEGT. The CDR3 spans 13 residues. The CDR3, as DNA: TGTGCCAGCAGTGACAGGGATAATTCACCCCTCCACTTT. Translated, it gives CASSDRDNSPLHF.

This clonotype was counted a few times. The chain recombines TRBV20-1 with TRBJ2-5; 10 bases fit TRBD2. Germline CDR1 is DFQATT and CDR2 is SNEGSKA (reference sequence). The CDR3 contains 16 residues. The V gene end was trimmed by 0 bases and the J gene end by 6 bases; junction bases not matched to a gene: 10. CDR3 sequence (DNA): TGCAGTGCTAGAGATCCCGGGACTAGCGTGGGGAAGACCCAGTACTTC. Translation gives CSARDPGTSVGKTQYF.

This clonotype appeared a few times. CDR3 residues: CASTTSAGNEQFF. The CDR3 DNA sequence: TGTGCCAGTACGACTAGCGCGGGTAATGAGCAGTTCTTC. This chain connects TRBV19 to TRBJ2-1, with 8 bases aligning to TRBD2. This CDR3 region has 13 residues. Germline-derived CDR1 and CDR2 are LNHDA and SQIVND (reference sequence). The V segment lost 7 bases and the J segment 7 bases; nucleotides outside the gene matches: 6.

This clonotype was detected only a few times. The chain couples TRBV6-1 to TRBJ1-1, with 7 bases lining up with TRBD1. With V trimmed by 3 bases and J by 8 bases, 6 bases remained unmatched. The CDR3 is 13 amino acids. CDR1 and CDR2 from the germline V gene are MNHNS and SASEGT. The CDR3 DNA follows: TGTGCCAGCAGTGAGAGGACAGGCCTGGAAGCTTTCTTT. This codes for CASSERTGLEAFF.

The chain is built from TRBV6-2 or TRBV6-3 and TRBJ2-3, with TRBD2 matching 9 bases. The CDR3 is made up of 13 amino acids. Germline lookup yields CDR1 MNHEY and CDR2 SVGEGT. V gave up 8 bases and J gave up 1 base; unmatched junction bases: 1. The CDR3 protein is CASGTSRTDTQYF. In DNA, the CDR3 is TGTGCCAGCGGGACTAGCCGCACAGATACGCAGTATTTT.

This clonotype was recorded a few times. The V gene is TRBV20-1, the J gene TRBJ2-2; the D is unclear. This CDR3 is built from 14 residues. Looked up from germline, CDR1 is DFQATT and CDR2 is SNEGSKA (reference sequence). Trimming removed 1 base from V and 2 bases from J, with 8 bases in between. The CDR3 DNA reads TGCAGTGCTAGAGCCAGTCAAAACACCGGGGAGCTGTTTTTT. Translating gives CSARASQNTGELFF.

V usage is TRBV4-2 and J usage is TRBJ1-6; D not certain. CDR3 size: 15 residues. From germline, CDR1 is LGHNA and CDR2 YNFKEQ. V was cut by 0 bases and J by 10 bases, with 13 bases left in between. CDR3 nucleotide sequence: TGTGCCAGCAGCCAAGAGGGCAGCGACCCCTCACCCCTCCACTTT. Protein: CASSQEGSDPSPLHF.

The V call is TRBV25-1, the J call TRBJ1-3; possibly TRBD1 for D (5 bases). CDR3 length: 13 amino acids. CDR1 is MGHDK, CDR2 SYGVNS, per germline. Trimming cost V 3 bases and J 6 bases, with 9 bases left between them. As DNA, the CDR3 is TGTGCCAGCAGTGAGGGGGGGATAAACACCATATATTTT. It codes for CASSEGGINTIYF.

This chain connects TRBV18 to TRBJ1-1; no clear D gene. Germline CDR1 is KGHSH and CDR2 is LQKENI. The CDR3 is 13 amino acids. Trimming removed 2 bases at V and 1 base at J, with 5 bases between. CDR3 in amino acids: CASSPSANTEAFF. As DNA, the CDR3 is TGTGCCAGCTCACCATCTGCGAACACTGAAGCTTTCTTT.

This rearrangement joins TRBV2 to TRBJ1-1; 7 bases align to TRBD1. Germline V gene lookup returns CDR1 SNHLY and CDR2 FYNNEI. The V and J ends lost 6 bases and 2 bases, in that order; junction bases with no gene match: 6. This CDR3 comprises 14 residues. The CDR3 sequence is CASSVQGTNTEAFF. The CDR3 DNA reads as TGTGCCAGCAGCGTACAGGGGACAAACACTGAAGCTTTCTTT.

V gene TRBV20-1 combines with J gene TRBJ2-5, with TRBD1 identical over 9 bases. Germline CDR1 and CDR2: DFQATT and SNEGSKA (reference sequence). The CDR3 covers 14 residues. Trimming took 4 bases from V and 5 from J; bases not matched to a gene: 8. CDR3 nucleotide sequence: TGCAGTGCTACCTCGGGACAGGGAGTCGAGACCCAGTACTTC. Amino acids: CSATSGQGVETQYF.

This chain links TRBV29-1 with TRBJ2-2, with 8 positions matching TRBD1. Germline-derived CDR1 and CDR2 are SQVTM and ANQGSEA. The CDR3 runs to 15 residues. Losses at the gene ends were 5 bases for V and 3 bases for J; bases not matched to a gene: 8. In DNA form, the CDR3 reads TGCAGCGTTCGGTCAGGGGGCGCGGACACCGGGGAGCTGTTTTTT. Its translation is CSVRSGGADTGELFF.

There are a few counts of this clonotype. The V and J genes are TRBV12-3 or TRBV12-4 and TRBJ1-5; D is undetermined. Trimming pared 2 bases from V and 5 bases from J, leaving 7 bases between. This CDR3 is 13 amino acids long. This CDR3 reads CASSLQRYQPQHF. The DNA for the CDR3 is TGTGCCAGCAGTTTACAGCGGTATCAGCCCCAGCATTTT.

V and J are TRBV20-1 and TRBJ2-3; 9 nucleotides agree with TRBD2. With V trimmed by 6 bases and J by 0 bases, 16 bases remained unmatched. Germline-derived CDR1 and CDR2 are DFQATT and SNEGSKA (reference sequence). The CDR3 has 18 amino acids. The CDR3 loop is CSAKRLSGGPTSTDTQYF. The CDR3 region has the DNA TGCAGTGCCAAGCGTCTGAGCGGGGGGCCGACTAGCACAGATACGCAGTATTTT.

The rearrangement links TRBV30 to TRBJ1-2; D is unclear. The V gene's germline CDR1 is GTSNPN and CDR2 SVGIG (reference sequence). CDR3 length equals 13 residues. V was pared by 0 bases and J by 1 base, with 6 bases between. DNA of the CDR3: TGTGCCTGGAGTGTTGAAGATAACTATGGCTACACCTTC. This codes for CAWSVEDNYGYTF.

With regard to this clonotype: One junction end disagrees with the germline gene, perhaps due to a read error. This sequence joins TRBV5-1 and TRBJ1-6, with D tentatively TRBD1 (5 bases). This CDR3 comprises 16 residues. CDR1 and CDR2 from the germline V gene are SGHRS and YFSETQ. CDR3: CASSSEGGTYNSPFHF. CDR3 in DNA: TGCGCCAGCAGCTCGGAAGGCGGGACCTATAATTCACCCTTCCACTTT.

This chain links TRBV19 with TRBJ1-2; a possible D gene is TRBD1 (5 bases). CDR1 and CDR2 from the germline V gene are LNHDA and SQIVND (reference sequence). CDR3 size: 14 residues. Trimming stripped 5 bases from V and 4 bases from J, with 14 bases between. CDR3 amino acids: CASSGTHITYGYTF. As DNA, the CDR3 is TGTGCCAGTAGTGGGACGCATATTACCTATGGCTACACCTTC.